The 18 T cell receptor beta chains in this list originate from one sample, sequenced in a study of T cells expressing NK-cell markers. Each CDR3 protein gets one entry in TCRdb, which reprocessed the 5' RACE reads and gives no DNA. The sample holds roughly 420,000 distinct CDR3 sequences. Sequenced: blood T cells: a sorted CD56 or NKG2C T cell subset, CD4+ or CD8+ T cells, or bulk PBMC T cells (not recorded which). These receptors came from a woman aged 18-70 years in good health.

The chain couples TRBV7-2 to TRBJ2-7. Germline assignment: CDR1 SGHTA and CDR2 FQGNSA. The CDR3 is made up of 14 amino acids. The CDR3 protein is CASSLAYSTYEQYF. Drawing the rest from reference TRBV7-2 and TRBJ2-7, the complete variable domain is GAGVSQSPSNKVTEKGKDVELRCDPISGHTALYWYRQSLGQGLEFLIYFQGNSAPDKSGLPSDRFSAERTGGSVSTLTIQRTQQEDSAVYLCASSLAYSTYEQYFGPGTRLTVT.

The chain combines TRBV7-9 with TRBJ2-2; the TRBD2 assignment by TCRdb is unverifiable without DNA. This CDR3 contains 15 residues. Germline-derived CDR1 and CDR2 are SEHNR and FQNEAQ (reference sequence). This chain's CDR3 is CASSHRLGGTGELFF.

CDR3 residues: CASSLQGSFTRGAFF. This chain connects TRBV5-4 to TRBJ1-1; the D call of TRBD1 rests on TCRdb alone, since no DNA is present to check it. From germline, CDR1 is SGHNT and CDR2 YYREEE (reference sequence). This CDR3 spans 15 amino acids. The complete variable domain, with remaining parts taken from reference TRBV5-4 and TRBJ1-1, reads ETGVTQSPTHLIKTRGQQVTLRCSSQSGHNTVSWYQQALGQGPQFIFQYYREEENGRGNFPPRFSGLQFPNYSSELNVNALELDDSALYLCASSLQGSFTRGAFFGQGTRLTVV.

This chain connects TRBV6-5 to TRBJ2-1. This CDR3 comprises 11 residues. Germline CDR1 is MNHEY and CDR2 is SVGAGI. CDR3 residues: CASSYSREQFF.

This chain connects TRBV5-4 to TRBJ1-1; TCRdb picks TRBD1, but there is no DNA to check that call. This CDR3 region has 13 residues. CDR1 is SGHNT, CDR2 YYREEE, per germline (reference sequence). CDR3 amino acids: CASSPGANTEAFF. Filled out from reference TRBV5-4 and TRBJ1-1, the complete variable domain reads ETGVTQSPTHLIKTRGQQVTLRCSSQSGHNTVSWYQQALGQGPQFIFQYYREEENGRGNFPPRFSGLQFPNYSSELNVNALELDDSALYLCASSPGANTEAFFGQGTRLTVV.

The gene calls are TRBV5-1 and TRBJ2-5. The CDR3 has 14 residues. From germline, CDR1 is SGHRS and CDR2 YFSETQ. CDR3 region: CASSLGSRGETQYF.

The J gene is TRBJ2-1, the V gene TRBV28; TCRdb calls TRBD2, which cannot be checked without DNA. The CDR3 sequence is 16 residues long. The germline V gene encodes CDR1 MDHEN and CDR2 SYDVKM. The CDR3 sequence: CASSLSSGSSYNEQFF.

The rearrangement links TRBV25-1 to TRBJ2-1. CDR3 length: 13 residues. Germline V gene data show CDR1 as MGHDK and CDR2 as SYGVNS. The CDR3 spells CASSEVAYNEQFF.

The chain couples TRBV11-2 to TRBJ1-3. Germline V gene lookup returns CDR1 SGHAT and CDR2 FQNNGV. The CDR3 totals 15 residues. The chain's CDR3 is CASSLVTASGNTIYF. The variable domain in full, with the rest retrieved from reference TRBV11-2 and TRBJ1-3, is EAGVAQSPRYKIIEKRQSVAFWCNPISGHATLYWYQQILGQGPKLLIQFQNNGVVDDSQLPKDRFSAERLKGVDSTLKIQPAKLEDSAVYLCASSLVTASGNTIYFGEGSWLTVV.

The chain has TRBV19 and TRBJ2-1; lacking DNA, the TRBD2 call made by TCRdb goes unchecked. Germline CDR1 reads LNHDA; CDR2 reads SQIVND (reference sequence). This CDR3 has 15 residues. The CDR3 spells CASNLASRGYNEQFF.

The chain couples TRBV11-2 to TRBJ2-5; TCRdb calls TRBD2, which cannot be checked without DNA. Germline V gene data show CDR1 as SGHAT and CDR2 as FQNNGV. The CDR3 spans 17 residues. CDR3 in amino acids: CASSHGLAGGIQETQYF.

The rearrangement links TRBV29-1 to TRBJ2-7; absent DNA, TCRdb's TRBD1 call cannot be checked. CDR1 and CDR2 (germline): SQVTM, ANQGSEA. The CDR3 runs 12 residues. CDR3 region: CSVTQQGYEQYF.

CDR3 in amino acids: CASGSGPETQYF. This chain joins TRBV24-1 and TRBJ2-5; the D call of TRBD2 rests on TCRdb alone, since no DNA is present to check it. CDR1 is KGHDR, CDR2 SFDVKD, per germline. The CDR3 runs to 12 residues.

This rearrangement joins TRBV20-1 to TRBJ1-1; TCRdb calls TRBD1, which cannot be checked without DNA. CDR3 length: 11 amino acids. CDR1 and CDR2 from the germline V gene are DFQATT and SNEGSKA (reference sequence). The CDR3 protein is CSASQGPEAFF.

V is TRBV4-3 and J is TRBJ1-1; lacking DNA, the TRBD1 call made by TCRdb goes unchecked. CDR3 size: 13 residues. Germline CDR1 reads LGHNA; CDR2 reads YSLEER. The CDR3 loop is CASSQDKVQGAFF.

This rearrangement joins TRBV4-3 to TRBJ1-2; TCRdb calls TRBD1, which cannot be checked without DNA. Looked up from germline, CDR1 is LGHNA and CDR2 is YSLEER. CDR3 size: 16 residues. CDR3 region: CASSQEGTGSGKGYTF.

The genes are TRBV4-3 and TRBJ2-4; the D gene TCRdb calls, TRBD2, cannot be checked with no DNA. This CDR3 is built from 19 residues. The germline CDR1 and CDR2 sequences are LGHNA and YSLEER. The CDR3 sequence is CASSQDWTSGGRAKNIQYF.

The chain is built from TRBV6-2 or TRBV6-3 and TRBJ1-2; TCRdb returns TRBD1, unconfirmable since there is no DNA. Per the germline V gene, CDR1 is MNHEY and CDR2 is SVGEGT. The CDR3 covers 11 residues. The CDR3 loop is CASAQGHGYTF.